This T cell receptor (beta chain) was documented in a study of T cells after yellow fever vaccination. The table lists this clonotype with many counts. The CDR3 covers 13 residues. Trimming at V came to 6 bases and at J to 5 bases, leaving 7 bases not matched to a gene. From the 5' RACE reads, TCRdb called clonotypes with MiXCR, one entry per CDR3 protein. The data hold 4,500 to 5,000 distinct CDR3 sequences, with less than 9.5% observed a single time. This sequence originates from a man aged 18 to 29 who received the YFV17D yellow fever vaccine. The chain has TRBV12-3 or TRBV12-4 and TRBJ2-7; the match to TRBD2 covers 7 bases. The material sequenced was PBMCs, either bulk or a sorted T-cell subset (CD4+, CD8+, memory, or dextramer-sorted; not recorded which), taken about 49 days after the first yellow fever vaccination. As DNA, the CDR3 is TGTGCCAGCAGCCCCAGGAGCGGGGACGAGCAGTACGTC. As protein: CASSPRSGDEQYV.